Each of the 19 T cell receptor beta chains below was sequenced from the same sample in a study of blood T cell repertoires in COVID-19. The data were produced by immunoSEQ multiplex PCR, yet TCRdb's version contains in-frame clones alone and is incomplete. The table records roughly 330,000 clones, over 70% of them present only once. Sequencing was done on a sample of PBMCs or T cells enriched from blood (not recorded which). Source of these receptors: a man aged 25-45 years who had recovered from COVID-19.

The rearrangement joins TRBV25-1 to TRBJ2-5; 8 bases are shared with TRBD2. The CDR3 is made up of 14 amino acids. The germline V gene has CDR1 MGHDK and CDR2 SYGVNS. V was clipped by 4 bases and J by 7 bases; unmatched bases: 8. This CDR3 reads CASSGGAGAGTQYF. DNA of the CDR3: TGTGCCAGCAGTGGGGGAGCGGGGGCGGGGACCCAGTACTTC. The full variable domain, in which reference TRBV25-1 and TRBJ2-5 provide the parts outside the CDR3, is EADIYQTPRYLVIGTGKKITLECSQTMGHDKMYWYQQDPGMELHLIHYSYGVNSTEKGDLSSESTVSRIRTEHFPLTLESARPSHTSQYLCASSGGAGAGTQYFGPGTRLLVL.

The V gene is TRBV6-4, the J gene TRBJ1-1; the match to TRBD1 covers 7 bases. There are 14 residues in the CDR3. Germline trimming cut 4 bases from V and 4 bases from J; bases unmatched to any gene: 6. In germline, CDR1 is MRHNA, CDR2 SNTAGT. The CDR3: CASSASGGTTEAFF. The CDR3 nucleotides read TGTGCCAGCAGTGCGTCAGGGGGTACCACTGAAGCTTTCTTT.

This chain joins TRBV5-1 and TRBJ1-1; D gene unclear. This CDR3 has 16 amino acids. The V end was cut by 0 bases, the J end by 3 bases, with 15 bases between. The germline CDR1 and CDR2 sequences are SGHRS and YFSETQ. CDR3 in amino acids: CASSLGTAVGDTEAFF. The CDR3, as DNA: TGCGCCAGCAGCTTGGGGACTGCGGTCGGGGACACTGAAGCTTTCTTT.

The genes are TRBV5-5 and TRBJ1-3, with D perhaps TRBD1 (6 bases). This CDR3 spans 15 amino acids. Trimming took off 5 bases at V and 0 bases at J, with 12 bases between the two ends. In germline, CDR1 is SGHKS, CDR2 YYEKEE (reference sequence). The CDR3 DNA is TGTGCCAGCAGACGGGACATTAACTCTGGAAACACCATATATTTT. Its translation is CASRRDINSGNTIYF.

The CDR3 reads CASSRDSSNYGYTF. The CDR3 DNA reads TGTGCCAGCAGCCGGGACTCTTCTAACTATGGCTACACCTTC. This chain joins TRBV3-1 (or the pseudogene TRBV3-2) and TRBJ1-2, with D perhaps matching TRBD1 (5 bases). Germline assignment: CDR1 LGHDT and CDR2 YNNKEL (reference sequence). The V end lost 4 bases, the J end lost 0 bases, and 9 bases lay between the germline ends. The CDR3 is made up of 14 amino acids.

The chain carries TRBV7-3 and TRBJ2-1, with D perhaps TRBD1 (5 bases). The CDR3 covers 15 residues. V was shortened by 4 bases and J by 5 bases, with 15 bases between the two germline ends. Per germline, CDR1 SGHTA and CDR2 FQGTGA. The CDR3 coding sequence is TGTGCCAGCAGCTCGGAAGGGGCTTATAACAATGAGCAGTTCTTC. It translates to CASSSEGAYNNEQFF.

The V call is TRBV9, the J call TRBJ2-1; 7 nucleotides match TRBD2. The CDR3 loop spans 16 amino acids. J gave up 2 bases and V 0 bases, and 5 bases lay outside the gene matches. CDR1 and CDR2 from the germline V gene are SGDLS and YYNGEE. The CDR3 DNA follows: TGTGCCAGCAGCGTAGCTTTTGGGGGGGCCTACAATGAGCAGTTCTTC. Amino acids: CASSVAFGGAYNEQFF.

The chain carries TRBV7-9 and TRBJ2-7; TRBD1 matches 7 bases. The germline gives CDR1 SEHNR, CDR2 FQNEAQ (reference sequence). Trimming took 4 bases from V and 3 from J; bases not matched to a gene: 9. The CDR3 loop spans 15 amino acids. CDR3 coding DNA: TGTGCCAGCAGCTCCCGACAGGGTATTTACTACGAGCAGTACTTC. It translates to CASSSRQGIYYEQYF.

V gene TRBV15 combines with J gene TRBJ1-1; TRBD1 agrees at 11 bases. Germline CDR1 LNHNV, CDR2 YYDKDF (reference sequence). The CDR3 totals 16 residues. Trimming cost V 0 bases and J 6 bases; bases outside gene matches: 6. In DNA, the CDR3 is TGTGCCACCAGCAGAGATAGGGACAGGGGGGTTTCTGAAGCTTTCTTT. Translating it yields CATSRDRDRGVSEAFF.

In DNA form, the CDR3 reads TGTGCCAGCAGCCAAGTCGGCGGGAGGGTGACCCAGTACTTC. Protein sequence: CASSQVGGRVTQYF. The chain links TRBV14 to TRBJ2-5; 9 bases align to TRBD2. Trimming at V came to 1 base and at J to 7 bases, leaving 4 bases not matched to a gene. Germline lookup yields CDR1 SGHDN and CDR2 FVKESK. The CDR3 is 14 amino acids.

The V gene is TRBV28, the J gene TRBJ2-1; 10 positions agree with TRBD1. The CDR3 has 23 residues. Germline CDR1 and CDR2: MDHEN and SYDVKM. V was pared by 5 bases and J by 2 bases, with 27 bases of the junction left unmatched. Written as DNA, the CDR3 is TGTGCCAGCAGTCTCCCACACACACCCGACCGGGACAGGGGAGGGGGGACCTACAATGAGCAGTTCTTC. Residues: CASSLPHTPDRDRGGGTYNEQFF. Based on the CDR3 plus reference TRBV28 and TRBJ2-1, the full variable domain is DVKVTQSSRYLVKRTGEKVFLECVQDMDHENMFWYRQDPGLGLRLIYFSYDVKMKEKGDIPEGYSVSREKKERFSLILESASTNQTSMYLCASSLPHTPDRDRGGGTYNEQFFGPGTRLTVL.

V is TRBV28 and J is TRBJ1-1; TRBD1 is a possible D gene (6 bases). The length of the CDR3 is 14 residues. Trimming pared 7 bases from V and 4 bases from J, leaving 16 bases between. The germline V gene has CDR1 MDHEN and CDR2 SYDVKM. The DNA of the CDR3 is TGTGCCAGCATCCTGGTTGGGGGCGGCACTGAAGCTTTCTTT. This translates into CASILVGGGTEAFF.

The gene calls are TRBV6-5 and TRBJ1-5, with D maybe TRBD1 (5 bases). V dropped 0 bases and J dropped 6 bases, with 12 bases sitting between them. The CDR3 runs to 15 residues. Germline CDR1 is MNHEY and CDR2 is SVGAGI. The CDR3 DNA follows: TGTGCCAGCAGTTACTCCAGCAGGGCCGGTCAGCCCCAGCATTTT. Its translation: CASSYSSRAGQPQHF.

This clone was observed once. J is TRBJ1-4 and V is TRBV5-1; TRBD1 is a possible D gene (5 bases). The germline gives CDR1 SGHRS, CDR2 YFSETQ. The CDR3 extends over 14 amino acids. V lost 4 bases to trimming and J lost 7 bases, with 14 bases between them. The CDR3 sequence is CASSGQGLREKLFF. The CDR3 DNA reads TGCGCCAGCAGCGGGCAGGGTTTACGTGAAAAACTGTTTTTT.

The chain carries TRBV18 and TRBJ2-7; possible D gene TRBD2, 6 bases. This CDR3 has 15 amino acids. From germline, CDR1 is KGHSH and CDR2 LQKENI. V lost 3 bases, J lost 3 bases, and 15 bases lay in between. CDR3 region: CASSPGVGEDYEQYF. The DNA for the CDR3 is TGTGCCAGCTCACCGGGAGTAGGGGAGGACTACGAGCAGTACTTC. Combining the CDR3 with reference TRBV18 and TRBJ2-7 gives the whole variable domain NAGVMQNPRHLVRRRGQEARLRCSPMKGHSHVYWYRQLPEEGLKFMVYLQKENIIDESGMPKERFSAEFPKEGPSILRIQQVVRGDSAAYFCASSPGVGEDYEQYFGPGTRLTVT.

This sequence joins TRBV21-1 and TRBJ1-3; TRBD1 was called by the table and not checked on the DNA. TRBV21-1 is listed as a pseudogene. The CDR3 extends over 20 amino acids. Here the CDR3 DNA reads TGTGCCAGCAGCTACTGCTTAAAGGGGGGCCAGGGGGCTTCTGGAAACACCATATATTTT. It translates to CASSYCLKGGQGASGNTIYF.

The rearrangement uses TRBV5-1 and TRBJ1-4; possibly TRBD1 for D (6 bases). CDR3 length: 16 residues. Germline V gene lookup returns CDR1 SGHRS and CDR2 YFSETQ. V lost 4 bases, J lost 0 bases, and 13 bases lay in between. The CDR3: CASSTLSGATNEKLFF. The CDR3 DNA reads TGCGCCAGCAGCACTCTCTCAGGGGCAACTAATGAAAAACTGTTTTTT.

The chain recombines TRBV28 with TRBJ1-4; TRBD1 agrees at 7 bases. The germline V gene has CDR1 MDHEN and CDR2 SYDVKM. V shed 6 bases and J 8 bases; nucleotides not matched to a gene: 15. CDR3 length equals 16 residues. CDR3 bases: TGTGCCAGCAGCAAACAGGGGCGGTTGAAGGAGGAAAAACTGTTTTTT. Translating it yields CASSKQGRLKEEKLFF. The full variable domain, with the rest looked up from reference TRBV28 and TRBJ1-4, is DVKVTQSSRYLVKRTGEKVFLECVQDMDHENMFWYRQDPGLGLRLIYFSYDVKMKEKGDIPEGYSVSREKKERFSLILESASTNQTSMYLCASSKQGRLKEEKLFFGSGTQLSVL.

This clone was seen a handful of times. This chain joins TRBV28 and TRBJ1-6; D perhaps matches TRBD1 (6 bases). The CDR3 has 17 residues. CDR1 is MDHEN and CDR2 is SYDVKM in the germline V gene. Trimming took off 5 bases at V and 6 bases at J, with 20 bases between the two ends. The CDR3 nucleotides read TGTGCCAGCAGTCTCCGGGACAACTACTATTTTAATTCACCCCTCCACTTT. This gives the protein CASSLRDNYYFNSPLHF.